This TCR beta chain came from a study of technical replicates of blood from several donors. The table came from immunoSEQ multiplex PCR; TCRdb's copy has only in-frame clones and leaves some out. The sample lists tens of thousands of clones, roughly 97% occurring once. This clone was detected once. CDR1 is SGHNT, CDR2 YYREEE, per germline (reference sequence). Unmatched junction bases numbered 6, after V lost 3 bases and J lost 3 bases. The CDR3 extends over 15 amino acids. The rearrangement uses TRBV5-4 and TRBJ1-1; 9 nucleotides line up with TRBD1. The clonotype originates from a human donor in good health. Sequencing was carried out using T cells isolated from PBMCs. The DNA for the CDR3 is TGTGCCAGCAGCTGGACAGGGGTCGGGGACACTGAAGCTTTCTTT. Protein: CASSWTGVGDTEAFF. Supplemented by reference TRBV5-4 and TRBJ1-1, the full variable domain reads ETGVTQSPTHLIKTRGQQVTLRCSSQSGHNTVSWYQQALGQGPQFIFQYYREEENGRGNFPPRFSGLQFPNYSSELNVNALELDDSALYLCASSWTGVGDTEAFFGQGTRLTVV.